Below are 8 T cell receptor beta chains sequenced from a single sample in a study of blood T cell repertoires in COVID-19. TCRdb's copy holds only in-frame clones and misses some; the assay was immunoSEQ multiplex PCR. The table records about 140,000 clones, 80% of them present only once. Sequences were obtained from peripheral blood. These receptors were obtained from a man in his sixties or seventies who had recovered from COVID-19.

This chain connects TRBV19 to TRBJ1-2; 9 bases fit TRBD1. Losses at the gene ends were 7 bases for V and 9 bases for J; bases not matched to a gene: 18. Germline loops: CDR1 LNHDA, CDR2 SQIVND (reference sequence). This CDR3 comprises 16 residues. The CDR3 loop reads CASTGRIGRGQGSYTF. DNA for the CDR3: TGTGCCAGTACCGGCCGCATTGGACGCGGACAGGGGAGCTACACCTTC.

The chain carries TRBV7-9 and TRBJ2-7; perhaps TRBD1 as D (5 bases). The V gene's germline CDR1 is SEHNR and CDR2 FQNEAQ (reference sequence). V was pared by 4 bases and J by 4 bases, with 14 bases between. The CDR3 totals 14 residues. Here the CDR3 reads CASSSDNPWYEQYF. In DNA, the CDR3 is TGTGCCAGCAGCTCGGACAACCCTTGGTACGAGCAGTACTTC.

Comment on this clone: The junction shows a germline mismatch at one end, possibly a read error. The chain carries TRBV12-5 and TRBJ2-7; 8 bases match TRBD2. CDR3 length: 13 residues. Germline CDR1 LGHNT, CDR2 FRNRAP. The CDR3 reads CASGSPRRGELGF. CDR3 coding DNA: TGTGCTAGTGGTTCTCCCCGGCGGGGGGAGTTAGGCTTC.

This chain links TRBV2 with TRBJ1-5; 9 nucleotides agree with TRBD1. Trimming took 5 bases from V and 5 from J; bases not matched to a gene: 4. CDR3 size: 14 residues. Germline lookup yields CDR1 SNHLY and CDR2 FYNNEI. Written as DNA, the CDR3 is TGTGCCAGCAGTCAAGGGGACAGGGATCAGCCCCAGCATTTT. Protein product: CASSQGDRDQPQHF.

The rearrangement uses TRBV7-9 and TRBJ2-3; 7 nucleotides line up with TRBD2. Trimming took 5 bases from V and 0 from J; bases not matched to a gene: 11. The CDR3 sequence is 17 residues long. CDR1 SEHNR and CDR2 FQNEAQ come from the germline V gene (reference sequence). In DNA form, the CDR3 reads TGTGCCAGCAGCCGGTCCCCGAGCGGGGTTAGCACAGATACGCAGTATTTT. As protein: CASSRSPSGVSTDTQYF.

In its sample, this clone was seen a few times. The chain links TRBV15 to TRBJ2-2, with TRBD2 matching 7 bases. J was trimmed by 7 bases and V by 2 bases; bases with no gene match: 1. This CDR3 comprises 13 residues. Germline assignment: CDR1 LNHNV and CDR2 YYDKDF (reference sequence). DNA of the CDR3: TGTGCCACCAGCAGATCGGGGGGCGGGGAGCTGTTTTTT. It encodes CATSRSGGGELFF.

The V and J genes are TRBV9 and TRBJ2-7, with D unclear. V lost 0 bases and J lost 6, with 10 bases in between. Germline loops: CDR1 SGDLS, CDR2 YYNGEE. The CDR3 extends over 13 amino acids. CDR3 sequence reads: CASSVATPSEQYF. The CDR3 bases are TGTGCCAGCAGCGTAGCTACCCCCTCCGAGCAGTACTTC.

The CDR3 is CASSQDWASGTDTQYF. In DNA form, the CDR3 reads TGCGCCAGCAGCCAAGATTGGGCTAGCGGCACAGATACGCAGTATTTT. The chain uses TRBV4-1 and TRBJ2-3, with D tentatively TRBD2 (6 bases). The CDR3 runs to 16 residues. Germline CDR1 reads MGHRA; CDR2 reads YSYEKL. The V and J ends lost 0 bases and 1 base respectively, with 11 bases between them.